Each of the 32 T cell receptor beta chains below was sequenced from the same sample in a study of blood T cell repertoires in COVID-19. The data were produced by immunoSEQ multiplex PCR, yet TCRdb's version contains in-frame clones alone and is incomplete. The sample yields under 200,000 clones, approximately 85% seen once. Sequencing was done on a sample of peripheral blood. These receptors all stem from a woman aged 55-69 years with COVID-19, enrolled during active disease.

This clone was picked up a small number of times. The chain uses TRBV3-1 (or the pseudogene TRBV3-2) and TRBJ1-1; the D gene is possibly TRBD1 (6 bases). The CDR3 loop spans 13 amino acids. Looked up from germline, CDR1 is LGHDT and CDR2 is YNNKEL (reference sequence). V was clipped by 0 bases and J by 12 bases, with 14 bases between them. The CDR3 is CASSQDQDRRTFF. The CDR3 nucleotides are TGTGCCAGCAGCCAAGATCAGGACAGAAGGACTTTCTTT.

This clone has a single count. The chain carries TRBV7-9 and TRBJ2-5; a weak D match, TRBD1 (6 bases). The length of the CDR3 is 13 residues. Germline V gives CDR1 SEHNR, CDR2 FQNEAQ (reference sequence). Deletions cut 5 bases from V and 5 bases from J, with 12 bases between. CDR3 bases: TGTGCCAGCAGCCGAGGACAGCCGGAGACCCAGTACTTC. It yields the protein CASSRGQPETQYF.

This clone was found once. The chain recombines TRBV6-6 with TRBJ1-1, with 8 bases aligning to TRBD1. This CDR3 comprises 13 residues. V dropped 9 bases and J dropped 2; count of bases not matched to a gene: 5. Germline loops: CDR1 MNHNY, CDR2 SVGAGI (reference sequence). CDR3 coding DNA: TGTGCCAGTAGCGACAGGGGCAACACTGAAGCTTTCTTT. As protein: CASSDRGNTEAFF.

This clone was detected a few times. This chain links TRBV7-2 with TRBJ2-5; D is possibly TRBD2 (5 bases). The germline CDR1 and CDR2 sequences are SGHTA and FQGNSA. The CDR3 sequence is 15 residues long. The V gene lost 2 bases and the J gene lost 1 base, with 11 bases spanning the gap. The CDR3, as DNA: TGTGCCAGCAGCTTAAGCGGCCTAGCCCAAGAGACCCAGTACTTC. Residues: CASSLSGLAQETQYF.

The chain couples TRBV10-3 to TRBJ2-2; the D gene is possibly TRBD1 (7 bases). Trimming pared 9 bases from V and 3 bases from J, leaving 26 bases between. The CDR3 has 18 residues. Germline CDR1 reads ENHRY; CDR2 reads SYGVKD. The CDR3 DNA reads as TGTGCCATGAGGCCCACTCACAGGGGTGTAGCGGACACCGGGGAGCTGTTTTTT. It yields the protein CAMRPTHRGVADTGELFF.

This chain uses TRBV28 with TRBJ1-5, with D possibly being TRBD1 (5 bases). Deletions cut 2 bases from V and 6 bases from J, with 14 bases between. The CDR3 consists of 15 residues. Germline CDR1 reads MDHEN; CDR2 reads SYDVKM. DNA of the CDR3: TGTGCCAGCAGTTTAACGGGGGGGGGTATTCAGCCCCAGCATTTT. Translating gives CASSLTGGGIQPQHF.

The CDR3 coding sequence is TGTGCCAGCAGCCGGGGGACAGGGGTTAACTATGGCTACACCTTC. Amino acids: CASSRGTGVNYGYTF. The rearrangement joins TRBV3-1 (or the pseudogene TRBV3-2) to TRBJ1-2; 10 bases map to TRBD1. The trim removed 4 bases at V and 1 base at J, leaving 3 bases unmatched. Germline V CDR1 and CDR2: LGHDT, YNNKEL (reference sequence). This CDR3 spans 15 amino acids.

The sample holds a few counts of this clone. The rearrangement uses TRBV7-9 and TRBJ1-5; D is perhaps TRBD1 (6 bases). Trimming left V 4 bases short and J 0 bases short, with 16 bases between. Per germline, CDR1 SEHNR and CDR2 FQNEAQ (reference sequence). This CDR3 spans 17 amino acids. The CDR3: CASSSRRGGYSNQPQHF. The CDR3 coding sequence is TGTGCCAGCAGCTCTAGGAGGGGGGGTTATAGCAATCAGCCCCAGCATTTT.

The chain combines TRBV9 with TRBJ2-3; D might be TRBD2 (6 bases). Germline V gene sequence: CDR1 SGDLS, CDR2 YYNGEE. The CDR3 extends over 16 amino acids. Trimming left V 0 bases short and J 0 bases short, with 11 bases between. The CDR3 here is CASSVGAGLSTDTQYF. DNA of the CDR3: TGTGCCAGCAGCGTAGGCGCGGGACTGAGCACAGATACGCAGTATTTT.

The chain employs TRBV11-1 and TRBJ2-5; 11 bases match TRBD2. V lost 1 base, J lost 0 bases, and 1 base stayed unmatched. The CDR3 runs 16 residues. Germline V gene data show CDR1 as SGHAT and CDR2 as FQDESV (reference sequence). The CDR3 bases are TGTGCCAGCAGCTTAGGACTAGCGGGGTACCAAGAGACCCAGTACTTC. Its protein product is CASSLGLAGYQETQYF.

This chain connects TRBV5-4 to TRBJ2-5, with D tentatively TRBD1 (5 bases). This CDR3 has 15 residues. CDR1 and CDR2 from the germline V gene are SGHNT and YYREEE (reference sequence). V lost 5 bases, J lost 3 bases, and 17 bases lay in between. CDR3 region: CASSPLTGREETQYF. The DNA of the CDR3 is TGTGCCAGCAGTCCCCTGACCGGCAGGGAAGAGACCCAGTACTTC. Full variable domain (missing parts from reference TRBV5-4 and TRBJ2-5): ETGVTQSPTHLIKTRGQQVTLRCSSQSGHNTVSWYQQALGQGPQFIFQYYREEENGRGNFPPRFSGLQFPNYSSELNVNALELDDSALYLCASSPLTGREETQYFGPGTRLLVL.

The genes are TRBV6-5 and TRBJ2-7; weak D call: TRBD1 (6 bases). The germline V gene has CDR1 MNHEY and CDR2 SVGAGI. Trimming pared 6 bases from V and 6 bases from J, leaving 12 bases between. This CDR3 comprises 12 residues. CDR3 bases: TGTGCCAGCAGGGTACAGGGCGGCGAGCAGTACGTC. Translating gives CASRVQGGEQYV.

This chain uses TRBV11-3 with TRBJ2-3, with 11 positions matching TRBD2. This CDR3 region has 16 residues. V gave up 5 bases and J gave up 0 bases; unmatched junction bases: 4. Germline V gene lookup returns CDR1 SGHNT and CDR2 YENEEA. The CDR3 DNA reads as TGTGCCAGCAGCCTGGGGACTAGCGGTAGCACAGATACGCAGTATTTT. It translates to CASSLGTSGSTDTQYF.

The J gene is TRBJ2-3, the V gene TRBV3-1 (or the pseudogene TRBV3-2); TRBD2 matches at 8 bases. This CDR3 has 19 amino acids. Trimming at V came to 0 bases and at J to 0 bases, leaving 11 bases not matched to a gene. Germline CDR1 reads LGHDT; CDR2 reads YNNKEL (reference sequence). CDR3 loop: CASSQELGASGRSTDTQYF. CDR3 DNA: TGTGCCAGCAGCCAAGAATTGGGGGCTAGCGGGCGGAGCACAGATACGCAGTATTTT.

This sequence joins TRBV5-3 and TRBJ2-7; 7 bases are shared with TRBD1. TRBV5-3 is filed as an ORF, its function uncertain. The V and J ends lost 10 bases and 2 bases, in that order; junction bases with no gene match: 9. The CDR3 contains 13 residues. This chain's CDR3 is CAPREGQAYEQYV. The CDR3 nucleotides read TGTGCCCCCCGGGAAGGACAGGCCTACGAGCAGTACGTC.

The chain combines TRBV28 with TRBJ2-1; 7 nucleotides match TRBD2. V lost 5 bases, J lost 1 base, and 5 bases stayed unmatched. CDR1 MDHEN and CDR2 SYDVKM come from the germline V gene. The length of the CDR3 is 15 residues. The CDR3 DNA follows: TGTGCCAGCAGTCCTCTAGCGGTGTCCTACAATGAGCAGTTCTTC. Its translation: CASSPLAVSYNEQFF.

The V and J genes are TRBV25-1 and TRBJ2-2, with TRBD1 identical over 10 bases. The CDR3 is 15 residues long. V was clipped by 4 bases and J by 6 bases; unmatched bases: 5. Germline V gene lookup returns CDR1 MGHDK and CDR2 SYGVNS. CDR3 loop: CASSADRGQPGELFF. CDR3 nucleotide sequence: TGTGCCAGCAGTGCAGACAGGGGGCAACCCGGGGAGCTGTTTTTT. The complete variable domain, with remaining parts taken from reference TRBV25-1 and TRBJ2-2, reads EADIYQTPRYLVIGTGKKITLECSQTMGHDKMYWYQQDPGMELHLIHYSYGVNSTEKGDLSSESTVSRIRTEHFPLTLESARPSHTSQYLCASSADRGQPGELFFGEGSRLTVL.

The CDR3 DNA is TGTGCCAGCAGTTACTCCGAGGGAATCGGGGAGCTGTTTTTT. Its protein product is CASSYSEGIGELFF. The V call is TRBV6-5, the J call TRBJ2-2, with a weak D call TRBD2 (5 bases). Between the trimmed V and J ends, which lost 0 bases and 7 bases, there was a span of 9 bases. The CDR3 has 14 residues. CDR1 is MNHEY and CDR2 is SVGAGI in the germline V gene.

The rearrangement uses TRBV29-1 and TRBJ1-5, with 12 bases that match TRBD1. The CDR3 loop spans 14 amino acids. From germline, CDR1 is SQVTM and CDR2 ANQGSEA. V was pared by 6 bases and J by 3 bases, with 3 bases of the junction left unmatched. In DNA, the CDR3 is TGCAGCGTGGGACAGGGGGCAAACAATCAGCCCCAGCATTTT. Translated, it gives CSVGQGANNQPQHF.

This sequence joins TRBV5-4 and TRBJ2-1, with D possibly TRBD2 on 5 matching bases. There are 13 residues in the CDR3. CDR1 is SGHNT and CDR2 is YYREEE in the germline V gene (reference sequence). V lost 0 bases, J lost 9 bases, and 10 bases lay in between. CDR3 sequence (DNA): TGTGCCAGCAGCTTGGAGTATGAGGGTGAGCAGTTCTTC. Its translation is CASSLEYEGEQFF.

This chain uses TRBV30 with TRBJ2-1; 12 bases fit TRBD2. This CDR3 spans 14 amino acids. The V gene's germline CDR1 is GTSNPN and CDR2 SVGIG (reference sequence). The ends lost 6 bases at V and 7 bases at J; junction bases unmatched: 7. The CDR3 region has the DNA TGTGCCTGCCGAGGACTAGCGGGACAGAATGAGCAGTTCTTC. Translated, it gives CACRGLAGQNEQFF.

The chain employs TRBV11-1 and TRBJ1-2; TRBD1 aligns across 7 bases. The CDR3 has 15 amino acids. J was trimmed by 4 bases and V by 5 bases; bases with no gene match: 10. Germline V gene lookup returns CDR1 SGHAT and CDR2 FQDESV (reference sequence). The CDR3 spells CASSENRGGGYGYTF. The CDR3 coding sequence is TGTGCCAGCAGCGAAAACAGGGGAGGCGGCTATGGCTACACCTTC.

V gene TRBV9 combines with J gene TRBJ2-1; 8 bases agree with TRBD2. CDR1 is SGDLS, CDR2 YYNGEE, per germline. After removal of 0 bases from V and 0 bases from J, the junction contained 8 bases not matched to a gene. This CDR3 region has 18 residues. CDR3 DNA: TGTGCCAGCAGCGTAGGCGGACTAGCTTTTGGCTCCTACAATGAGCAGTTCTTC. Amino acids: CASSVGGLAFGSYNEQFF. The full variable domain, with the rest looked up from reference TRBV9 and TRBJ2-1, is DSGVTQTPKHLITATGQRVTLRCSPRSGDLSVYWYQQSLDQGLQFLIQYYNGEERAKGNILERFSAQQFPDLHSELNLSSLELGDSALYFCASSVGGLAFGSYNEQFFGPGTRLTVL.

This clone was seen a few times. The V gene is TRBV12-5, the J gene TRBJ2-2; D is unclear. Germline values: CDR1 LGHNT, CDR2 FRNRAP. The CDR3 is made up of 14 amino acids. V was pared by 2 bases and J by 4 bases, with 8 bases between. The CDR3 DNA sequence: TGTGCTAGTGGTTTGAGAGGATCCACCGGGGAGCTGTTTTTT. Protein sequence: CASGLRGSTGELFF. The entire variable domain, with the rest obtained from reference TRBV12-5 and TRBJ2-2, is as follows: DARVTQTPRHKVTEMGQEVTMRCQPILGHNTVFWYRQTMMQGLELLAYFRNRAPLDDSGMPKDRFSAEMPDATLATLKIQPSEPRDSAVYFCASGLRGSTGELFFGEGSRLTVL.

The genes are TRBV29-1 and TRBJ2-5, with D maybe TRBD1 (5 bases). The CDR3 covers 14 residues. The V end lost 4 bases, the J end lost 4 bases, and 16 bases lay between the germline ends. Germline V gene data show CDR1 as SQVTM and CDR2 as ANQGSEA. The CDR3 sequence: CSVAAREGRETQYF. As DNA, the CDR3 is TGCAGCGTTGCGGCCAGGGAAGGACGAGAGACCCAGTACTTC.

The rearrangement joins TRBV5-1 to TRBJ2-3; possible D gene TRBD2, 6 bases. From germline, CDR1 is SGHRS and CDR2 YFSETQ. The V gene lost 0 bases and the J gene lost 2 bases, with 10 bases spanning the gap. The CDR3 has 15 amino acids. CDR3 protein: CASSLGGDPTDTQYF. For the CDR3, the DNA is TGCGCCAGCAGCTTGGGGGGGGACCCCACAGATACGCAGTATTTT.

This sequence joins TRBV7-9 and TRBJ2-1; 10 bases map to TRBD2. Germline values: CDR1 SEHNR, CDR2 FQNEAQ (reference sequence). V trimming: 7 bases; J trimming: 8 bases; junction bases outside the gene matches: 8. This CDR3 region has 14 residues. CDR3 DNA sequence: TGTGCCAGCACCGAGCTAGCGGGAGTTCATGAGCAGTTCTTC. This gives the protein CASTELAGVHEQFF.

This sequence joins TRBV6-1 and TRBJ1-2; 8 nucleotides align to TRBD1. V dropped 1 base and J dropped 5; count of bases not matched to a gene: 3. The germline V gene encodes CDR1 MNHNS and CDR2 SASEGT. The CDR3 covers 14 residues. The CDR3, as DNA: TGTGCCAGCAGTGAAGGACAGGGGAGGTATGGCTACACCTTC. It translates to CASSEGQGRYGYTF.

The chain carries TRBV18 and TRBJ1-4; 7 bases align to TRBD1. Germline CDR1 is KGHSH and CDR2 is LQKENI. The CDR3 loop spans 14 amino acids. V shed 3 bases and J 6 bases; nucleotides not matched to a gene: 4. The CDR3 region has the DNA TGTGCCAGCTCACCCGGACAGGCCCATGAAAAACTGTTTTTT. Residues: CASSPGQAHEKLFF.

This clone was recorded only once. This chain joins TRBV5-1 and TRBJ2-6; 11 nucleotides agree with TRBD1. J was trimmed by 0 bases and V by 4 bases; bases with no gene match: 9. CDR1 and CDR2 from the germline V gene are SGHRS and YFSETQ. The CDR3 totals 19 residues. This CDR3 reads CASSTGTGGGYSGANVLTF. Here the CDR3 DNA reads TGCGCCAGCAGCACCGGGACAGGGGGAGGTTACTCTGGGGCCAACGTCCTGACTTTC.

The gene calls are TRBV4-1 and TRBJ1-3; maybe TRBD1 (6 bases). Trimming shortened V by 5 bases and J by 4 bases, and 12 bases separated the two germline ends. The CDR3 has 14 amino acids. Germline assignment: CDR1 MGHRA and CDR2 YSYEKL. The CDR3 coding sequence is TGCGCCAGCAGCAGGGGGACATGGGGAAACACCATATATTTT. This sequence encodes CASSRGTWGNTIYF.

This clone was picked up one time. The rearrangement uses TRBV5-1 and TRBJ2-3; 8 nucleotides agree with TRBD2. Trimming at V came to 6 bases and at J to 6 bases, leaving 9 bases not matched to a gene. The germline CDR1 and CDR2 sequences are SGHRS and YFSETQ. CDR3 length equals 14 residues. The CDR3 DNA follows: TGCGCCAGCAACCCGACTAGCGAAGGGGATACGCAGTATTTT. It encodes CASNPTSEGDTQYF. The full variable domain, rest sourced from reference TRBV5-1 and TRBJ2-3, is KAGVTQTPRYLIKTRGQQVTLSCSPISGHRSVSWYQQTPGQGLQFLFEYFSETQRNKGNFPGRFSGRQFSNSRSEMNVSTLELGDSALYLCASNPTSEGDTQYFGPGTRLTVL.